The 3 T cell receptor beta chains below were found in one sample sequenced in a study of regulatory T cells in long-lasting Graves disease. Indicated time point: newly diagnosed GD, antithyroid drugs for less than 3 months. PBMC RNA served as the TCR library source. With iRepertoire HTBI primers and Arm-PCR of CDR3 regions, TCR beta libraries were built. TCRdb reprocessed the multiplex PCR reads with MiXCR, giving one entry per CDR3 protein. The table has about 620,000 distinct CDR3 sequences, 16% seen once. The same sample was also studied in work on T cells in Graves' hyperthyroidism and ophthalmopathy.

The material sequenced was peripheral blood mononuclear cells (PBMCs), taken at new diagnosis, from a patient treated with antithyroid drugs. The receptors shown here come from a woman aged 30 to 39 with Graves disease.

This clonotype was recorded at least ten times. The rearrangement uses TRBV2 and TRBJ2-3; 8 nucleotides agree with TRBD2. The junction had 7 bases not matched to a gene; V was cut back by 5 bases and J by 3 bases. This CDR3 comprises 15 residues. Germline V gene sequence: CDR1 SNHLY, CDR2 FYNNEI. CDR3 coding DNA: TGTGCCAGCAGTCCAGCGGGAGTAATAACAGATACGCAGTATTTT. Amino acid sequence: CASSPAGVITDTQYF.

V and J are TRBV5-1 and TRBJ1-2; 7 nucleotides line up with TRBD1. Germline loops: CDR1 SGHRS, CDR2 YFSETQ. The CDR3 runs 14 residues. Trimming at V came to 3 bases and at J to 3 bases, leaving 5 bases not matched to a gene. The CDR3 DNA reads TGCGCCAGCAGCTCGACCGGGACAGACTATGGCTACACCTTC. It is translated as CASSSTGTDYGYTF.

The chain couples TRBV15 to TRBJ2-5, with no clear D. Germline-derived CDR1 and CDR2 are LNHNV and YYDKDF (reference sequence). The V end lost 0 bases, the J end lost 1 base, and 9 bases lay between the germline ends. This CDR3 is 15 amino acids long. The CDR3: CATSRDLGIQETQYF. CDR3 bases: TGTGCCACCAGCAGAGATCTGGGGATCCAAGAGACCCAGTACTTC.